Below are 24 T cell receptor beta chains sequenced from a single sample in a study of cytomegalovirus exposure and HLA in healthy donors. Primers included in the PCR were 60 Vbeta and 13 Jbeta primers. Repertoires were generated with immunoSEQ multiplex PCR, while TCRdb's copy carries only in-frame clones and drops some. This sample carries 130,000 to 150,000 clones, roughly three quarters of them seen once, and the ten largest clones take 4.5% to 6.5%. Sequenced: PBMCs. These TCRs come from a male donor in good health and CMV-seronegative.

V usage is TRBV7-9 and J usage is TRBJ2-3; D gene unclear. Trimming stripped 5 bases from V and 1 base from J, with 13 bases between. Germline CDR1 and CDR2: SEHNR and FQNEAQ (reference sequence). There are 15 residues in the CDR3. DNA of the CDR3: TGTGCCAGCAGCATCGATCCCCGGGGCACAGATACGCAGTATTTT. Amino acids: CASSIDPRGTDTQYF.

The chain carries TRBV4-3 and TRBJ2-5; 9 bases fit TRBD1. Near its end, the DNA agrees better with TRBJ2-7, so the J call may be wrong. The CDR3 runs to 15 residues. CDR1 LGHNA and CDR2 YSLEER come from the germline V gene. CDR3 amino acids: CASSQEGQGRYEQYF. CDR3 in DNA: TGCGCCAGCAGCCAAGAGGGACAGGGAAGGTACGAGCAGTACTTC.

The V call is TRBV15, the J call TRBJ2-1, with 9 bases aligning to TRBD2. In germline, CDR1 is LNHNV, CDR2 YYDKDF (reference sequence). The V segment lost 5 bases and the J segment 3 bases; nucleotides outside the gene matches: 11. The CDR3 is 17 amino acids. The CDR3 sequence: CATSAPGASGDYNEQFF. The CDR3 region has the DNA TGTGCCACCAGCGCCCCTGGGGCTAGCGGGGACTACAATGAGCAGTTCTTC.

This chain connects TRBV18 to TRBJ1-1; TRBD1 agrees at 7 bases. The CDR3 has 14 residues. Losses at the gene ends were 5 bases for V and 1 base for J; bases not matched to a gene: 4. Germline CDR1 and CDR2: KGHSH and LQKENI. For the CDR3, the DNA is TGTGCCAGCTCAGCTACAGGGGCGAACACTGAAGCTTTCTTT. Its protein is CASSATGANTEAFF.

The CDR3 DNA reads TGTGCCAGCAGCCCTCGAAGCGAAAAAACCCCCGGGGAGCTGTTTTTT. Translating it yields CASSPRSEKTPGELFF. The chain joins TRBV9 to TRBJ2-2; no clear D. V lost 4 bases to trimming and J lost 6 bases, with 19 bases between them. CDR1 SGDLS and CDR2 YYNGEE come from the germline V gene. The CDR3 is 16 residues long.

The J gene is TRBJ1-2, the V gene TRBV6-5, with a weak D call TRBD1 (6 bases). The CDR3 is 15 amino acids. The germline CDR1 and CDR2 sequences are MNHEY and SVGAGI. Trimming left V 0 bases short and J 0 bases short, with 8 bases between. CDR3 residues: CASSYSNRANYGYTF. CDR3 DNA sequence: TGTGCCAGCAGTTACTCGAACAGGGCTAACTATGGCTACACCTTC.

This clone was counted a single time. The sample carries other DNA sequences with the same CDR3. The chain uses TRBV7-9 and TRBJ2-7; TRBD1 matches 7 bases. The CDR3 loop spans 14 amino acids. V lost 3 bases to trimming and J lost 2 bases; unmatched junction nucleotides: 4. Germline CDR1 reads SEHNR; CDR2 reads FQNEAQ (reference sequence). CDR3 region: CASSFRDRAYEQYF. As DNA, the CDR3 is TGTGCCAGCAGCTTTCGGGACAGAGCCTACGAGCAGTACTTC.

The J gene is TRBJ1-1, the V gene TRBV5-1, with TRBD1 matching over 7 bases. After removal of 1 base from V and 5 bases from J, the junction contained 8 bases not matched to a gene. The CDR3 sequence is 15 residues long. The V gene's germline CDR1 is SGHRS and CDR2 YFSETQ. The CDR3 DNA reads TGCGCCAGCAGCTTGACAGGACAGGAAGGAACTGAAGCTTTCTTT. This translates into CASSLTGQEGTEAFF. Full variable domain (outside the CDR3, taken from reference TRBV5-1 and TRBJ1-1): KAGVTQTPRYLIKTRGQQVTLSCSPISGHRSVSWYQQTPGQGLQFLFEYFSETQRNKGNFPGRFSGRQFSNSRSEMNVSTLELGDSALYLCASSLTGQEGTEAFFGQGTRLTVV.

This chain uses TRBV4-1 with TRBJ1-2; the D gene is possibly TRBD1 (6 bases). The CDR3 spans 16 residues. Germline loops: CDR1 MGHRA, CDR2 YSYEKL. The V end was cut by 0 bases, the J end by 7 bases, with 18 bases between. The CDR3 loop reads CASSQDLATGMIGYTF. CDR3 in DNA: TGCGCCAGCAGCCAAGACTTGGCGACAGGAATGATTGGCTACACCTTC.

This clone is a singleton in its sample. The CDR3 DNA follows: TGTGCCAGCAGCTTAAGACAGGGGGCTGAAGCTTTCTTT. Translating it yields CASSLRQGAEAFF. The V and J genes are TRBV7-2 and TRBJ1-1; 9 positions agree with TRBD1. Germline-derived CDR1 and CDR2 are SGHTA and FQGNSA. The junction had 1 base not matched to a gene; V was cut back by 2 bases and J by 6 bases. This CDR3 comprises 13 residues. The full variable domain, its missing parts supplied by reference TRBV7-2 and TRBJ1-1, is GAGVSQSPSNKVTEKGKDVELRCDPISGHTALYWYRQSLGQGLEFLIYFQGNSAPDKSGLPSDRFSAERTGGSVSTLTIQRTQQEDSAVYLCASSLRQGAEAFFGQGTRLTVV.

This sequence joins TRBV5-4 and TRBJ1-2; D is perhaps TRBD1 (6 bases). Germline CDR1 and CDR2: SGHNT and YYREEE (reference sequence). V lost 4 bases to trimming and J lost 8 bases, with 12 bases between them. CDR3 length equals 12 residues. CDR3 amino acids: CASSLNRAGYTF. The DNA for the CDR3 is TGTGCCAGCAGCCTCAACAGGGCCGGCTACACCTTC.

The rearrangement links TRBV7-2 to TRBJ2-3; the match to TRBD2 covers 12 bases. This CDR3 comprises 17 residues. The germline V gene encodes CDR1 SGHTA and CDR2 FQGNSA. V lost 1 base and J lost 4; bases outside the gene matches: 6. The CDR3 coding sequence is TGTGCCAGCAGCTTAGTTATCCGGACTAGCGGGGCAGATACGCAGTATTTT. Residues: CASSLVIRTSGADTQYF.

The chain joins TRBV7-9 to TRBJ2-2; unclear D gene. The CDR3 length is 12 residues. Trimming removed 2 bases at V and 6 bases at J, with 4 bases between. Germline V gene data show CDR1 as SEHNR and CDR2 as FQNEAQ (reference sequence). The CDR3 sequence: CASSLRAGELFF. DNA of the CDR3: TGTGCCAGCAGCTTACGAGCCGGGGAGCTGTTTTTT. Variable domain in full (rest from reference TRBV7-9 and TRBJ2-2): DTGVSQNPRHKITKRGQNVTFRCDPISEHNRLYWYRQTLGQGPEFLTYFQNEAQLEKSRLLSDRFSAERPKGSFSTLEIQRTEQGDSAMYLCASSLRAGELFFGEGSRLTVL.

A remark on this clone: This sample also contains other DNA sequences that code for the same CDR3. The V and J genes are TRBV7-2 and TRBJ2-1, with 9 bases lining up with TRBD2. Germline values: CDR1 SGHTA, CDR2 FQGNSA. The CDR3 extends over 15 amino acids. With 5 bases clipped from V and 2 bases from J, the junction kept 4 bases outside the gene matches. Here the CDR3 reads CASSGTSTPYNEQFF. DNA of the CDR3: TGTGCCAGCAGCGGGACTAGCACACCCTACAATGAGCAGTTCTTC.

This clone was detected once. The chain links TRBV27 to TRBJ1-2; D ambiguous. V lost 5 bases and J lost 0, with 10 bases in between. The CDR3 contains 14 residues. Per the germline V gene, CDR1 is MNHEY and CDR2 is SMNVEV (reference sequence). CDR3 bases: TGTGCCAGCAGTAGGTCGGGTCCTAACTATGGCTACACCTTC. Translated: CASSRSGPNYGYTF.

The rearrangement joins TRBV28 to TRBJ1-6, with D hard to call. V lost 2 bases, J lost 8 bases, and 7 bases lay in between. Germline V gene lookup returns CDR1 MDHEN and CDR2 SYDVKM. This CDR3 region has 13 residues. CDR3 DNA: TGTGCCAGCAGTTTAACGTCGGATTCACCCCTCCACTTT. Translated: CASSLTSDSPLHF.

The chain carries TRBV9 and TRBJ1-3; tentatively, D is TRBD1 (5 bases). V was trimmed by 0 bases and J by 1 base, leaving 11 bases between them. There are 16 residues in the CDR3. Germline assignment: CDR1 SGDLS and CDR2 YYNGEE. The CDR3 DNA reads TGTGCCAGCAGCGTAGATAGGGAGGGGTCTGGAAACACCATATATTTT. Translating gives CASSVDREGSGNTIYF.

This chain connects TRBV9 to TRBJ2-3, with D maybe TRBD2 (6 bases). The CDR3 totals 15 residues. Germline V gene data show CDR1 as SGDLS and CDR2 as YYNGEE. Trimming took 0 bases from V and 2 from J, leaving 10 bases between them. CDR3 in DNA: TGTGCCAGCAGCGTAGGAGGGAGGAACACAGATACGCAGTATTTT. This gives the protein CASSVGGRNTDTQYF.

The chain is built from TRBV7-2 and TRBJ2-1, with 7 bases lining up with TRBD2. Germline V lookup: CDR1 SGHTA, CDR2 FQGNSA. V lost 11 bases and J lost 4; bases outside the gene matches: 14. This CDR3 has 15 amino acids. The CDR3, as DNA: TGTGCCTCCTCAACCGGCGGGGGTGGTTACAATGAGCAGTTCTTC. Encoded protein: CASSTGGGGYNEQFF.

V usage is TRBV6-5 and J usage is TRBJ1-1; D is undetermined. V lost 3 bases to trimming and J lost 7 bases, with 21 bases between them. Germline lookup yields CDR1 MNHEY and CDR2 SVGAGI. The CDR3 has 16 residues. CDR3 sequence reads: CASSYSSSGSRSEAFF. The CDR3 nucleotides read TGTGCCAGCAGTTATTCCTCCTCAGGCAGCCGAAGTGAAGCTTTCTTT.

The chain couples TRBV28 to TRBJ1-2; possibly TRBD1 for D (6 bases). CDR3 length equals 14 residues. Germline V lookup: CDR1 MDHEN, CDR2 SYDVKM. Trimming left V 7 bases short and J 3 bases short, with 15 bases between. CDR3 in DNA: TGTGCCAGCAAATTACAGGGTTTTGACTATGGCTACACCTTC. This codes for CASKLQGFDYGYTF.

The CDR3 DNA reads TGTGCCAGCTTCCCGGGTGGAACAGGGGACCTCAATCAGCCCCAGCATTTT. Translating it yields CASFPGGTGDLNQPQHF. This sequence joins TRBV21-1 and TRBJ1-5; the table's D gene call, TRBD1, was not cross checked with the DNA. TRBV21-1 is a recognized pseudogene. The CDR3 runs 17 residues.

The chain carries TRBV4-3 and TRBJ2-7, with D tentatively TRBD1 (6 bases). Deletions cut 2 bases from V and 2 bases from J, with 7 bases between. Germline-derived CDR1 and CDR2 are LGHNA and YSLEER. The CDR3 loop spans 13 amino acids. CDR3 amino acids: CASSQRTAYEQYF. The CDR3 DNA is TGCGCCAGCAGCCAACGGACAGCCTACGAGCAGTACTTC.

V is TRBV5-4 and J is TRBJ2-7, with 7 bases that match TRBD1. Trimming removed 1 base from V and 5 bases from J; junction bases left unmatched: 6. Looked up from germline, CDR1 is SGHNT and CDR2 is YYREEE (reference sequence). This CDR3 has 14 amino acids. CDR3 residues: CASSLNQGVHEQYF. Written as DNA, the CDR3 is TGTGCCAGCAGCTTGAACCAGGGGGTCCACGAGCAGTACTTC.